Sequencing of this TCR beta chain was carried out in a study of blood T cell repertoires in COVID-19. Study as a whole: Samples came from the United States, Italy and Spain, spanning acute and convalescent COVID-19.

V was shortened by 6 bases and J by 4 bases, with 12 bases between the two germline ends. Germline lookup yields CDR1 MNHEY and CDR2 SVGAGI. The CDR3 has 14 residues. Using immunoSEQ multiplex PCR, the repertoire was profiled, and TCRdb retains in-frame clones only, with some absent. The table has around 270,000 clones, 80% to 90% seen once. The chain links TRBV6-5 to TRBJ1-4; the D gene is possibly TRBD1 (6 bases). The TCR was taken from a man aged 25 to 45 with acute or convalescent COVID-19. The sample consisted of peripheral blood. CDR3 region: CASSLGTSNEKLFF. CDR3 nucleotide sequence: TGTGCCAGCAGCCTAGGGACAAGTAATGAAAAACTGTTTTTT.